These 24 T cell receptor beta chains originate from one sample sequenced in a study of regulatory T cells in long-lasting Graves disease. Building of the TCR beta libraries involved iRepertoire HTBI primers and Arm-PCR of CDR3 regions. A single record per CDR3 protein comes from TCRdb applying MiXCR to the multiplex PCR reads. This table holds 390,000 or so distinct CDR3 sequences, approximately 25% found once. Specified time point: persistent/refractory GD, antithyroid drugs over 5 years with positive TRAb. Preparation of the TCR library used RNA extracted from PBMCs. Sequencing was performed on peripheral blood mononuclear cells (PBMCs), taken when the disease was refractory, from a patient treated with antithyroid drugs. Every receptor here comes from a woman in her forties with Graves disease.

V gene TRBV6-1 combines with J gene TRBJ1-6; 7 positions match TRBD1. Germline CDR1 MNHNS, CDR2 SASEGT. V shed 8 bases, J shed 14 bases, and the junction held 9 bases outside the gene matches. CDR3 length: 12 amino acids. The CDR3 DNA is TGTGCCAGCGGGGACAGATCAAGATCCCTCCACTTT. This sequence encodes CASGDRSRSLHF.

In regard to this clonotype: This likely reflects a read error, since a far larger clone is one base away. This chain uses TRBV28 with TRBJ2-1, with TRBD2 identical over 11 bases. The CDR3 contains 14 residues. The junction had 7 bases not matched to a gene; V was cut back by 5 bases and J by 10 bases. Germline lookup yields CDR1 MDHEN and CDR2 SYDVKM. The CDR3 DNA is TGTGCCAGCAGTAGACTAGCGGGGCGCTTGGAGCAGTTCTTC. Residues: CASSRLAGRLEQFF.

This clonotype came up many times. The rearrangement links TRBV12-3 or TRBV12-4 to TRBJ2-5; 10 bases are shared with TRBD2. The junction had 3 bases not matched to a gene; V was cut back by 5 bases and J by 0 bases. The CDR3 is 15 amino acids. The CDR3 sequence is CASSAGTSDQETQYF. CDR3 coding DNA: TGTGCCAGCAGTGCCGGGACTAGCGACCAAGAGACCCAGTACTTC.

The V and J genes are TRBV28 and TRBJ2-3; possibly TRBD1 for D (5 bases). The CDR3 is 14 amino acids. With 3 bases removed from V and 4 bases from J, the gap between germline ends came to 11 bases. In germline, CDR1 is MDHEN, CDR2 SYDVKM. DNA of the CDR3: TGTGCCAGCAGTTTTAGCCAGGGATCAGATACGCAGTATTTT. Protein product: CASSFSQGSDTQYF.

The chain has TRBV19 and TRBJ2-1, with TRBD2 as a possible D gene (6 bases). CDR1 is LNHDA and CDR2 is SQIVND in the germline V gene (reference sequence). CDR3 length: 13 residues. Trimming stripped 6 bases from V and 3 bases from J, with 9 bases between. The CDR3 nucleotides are TGTGCCAGTAGCCTGGGGGGCTACAATGAGCAGTTCTTC. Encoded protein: CASSLGGYNEQFF.

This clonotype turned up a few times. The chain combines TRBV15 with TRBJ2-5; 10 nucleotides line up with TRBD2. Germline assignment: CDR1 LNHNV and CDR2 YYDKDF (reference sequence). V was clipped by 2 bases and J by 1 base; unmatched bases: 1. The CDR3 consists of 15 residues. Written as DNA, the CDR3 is TGTGCCACCAGCAGATGGACTAGCGGCCAAGAGACCCAGTACTTC. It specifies CATSRWTSGQETQYF. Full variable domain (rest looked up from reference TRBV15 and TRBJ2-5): DAMVIQNPRYQVTQFGKPVTLSCSQTLNHNVMYWYQQKSSQAPKLLFHYYDKDFNNEADTPDNFQSRRPNTSFCFLDIRSPGLGDTAMYLCATSRWTSGQETQYFGPGTRLLVL.

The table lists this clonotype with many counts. The CDR3 is CATSPPIGRGEETQYF. The CDR3 DNA reads TGTGCCACCAGCCCCCCCATTGGGAGGGGAGAAGAGACCCAGTACTTC. V usage is TRBV15 and J usage is TRBJ2-5, with 7 bases that match TRBD2. V was clipped by 5 bases and J by 3 bases; unmatched bases: 12. This CDR3 region has 16 residues. Germline lookup yields CDR1 LNHNV and CDR2 YYDKDF (reference sequence). Complete variable domain (other parts from reference TRBV15 and TRBJ2-5): DAMVIQNPRYQVTQFGKPVTLSCSQTLNHNVMYWYQQKSSQAPKLLFHYYDKDFNNEADTPDNFQSRRPNTSFCFLDIRSPGLGDTAMYLCATSPPIGRGEETQYFGPGTRLLVL.

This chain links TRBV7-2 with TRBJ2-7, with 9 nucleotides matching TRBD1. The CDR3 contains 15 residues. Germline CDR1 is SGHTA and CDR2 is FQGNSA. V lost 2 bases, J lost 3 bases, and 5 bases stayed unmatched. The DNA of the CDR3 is TGTGCCAGCAGCTTAACACTGGGACAGGGCTACGAGCAGTACTTC. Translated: CASSLTLGQGYEQYF.

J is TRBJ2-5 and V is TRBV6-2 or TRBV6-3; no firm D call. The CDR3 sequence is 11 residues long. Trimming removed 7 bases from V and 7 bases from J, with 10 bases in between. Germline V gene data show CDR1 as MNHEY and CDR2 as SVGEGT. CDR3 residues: CASTTKGTQYF. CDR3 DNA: TGTGCCAGCACCACTAAGGGGACCCAGTACTTC.

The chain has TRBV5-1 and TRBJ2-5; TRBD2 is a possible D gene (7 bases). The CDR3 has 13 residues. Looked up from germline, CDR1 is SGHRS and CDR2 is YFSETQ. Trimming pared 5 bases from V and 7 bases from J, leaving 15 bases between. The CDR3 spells CASSRGGEGTQYF. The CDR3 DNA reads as TGCGCCAGCAGTCGAGGGGGGGAGGGGACCCAGTACTTC.

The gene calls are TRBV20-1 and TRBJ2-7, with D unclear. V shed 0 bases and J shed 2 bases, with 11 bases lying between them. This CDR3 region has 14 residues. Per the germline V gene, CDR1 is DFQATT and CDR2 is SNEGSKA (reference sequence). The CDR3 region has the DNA TGCAGTGCTAGAGATAATCGGAATACCTACGAGCAGTACTTC. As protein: CSARDNRNTYEQYF.

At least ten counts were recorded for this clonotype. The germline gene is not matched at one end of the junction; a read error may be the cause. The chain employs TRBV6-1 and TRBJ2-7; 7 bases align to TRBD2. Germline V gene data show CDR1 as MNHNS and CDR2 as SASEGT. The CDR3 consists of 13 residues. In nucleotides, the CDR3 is TGTGCCAGCAGGGAAGCGGGACCGCGGGAGCAGTACTTC. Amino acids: CASREAGPREQYF.

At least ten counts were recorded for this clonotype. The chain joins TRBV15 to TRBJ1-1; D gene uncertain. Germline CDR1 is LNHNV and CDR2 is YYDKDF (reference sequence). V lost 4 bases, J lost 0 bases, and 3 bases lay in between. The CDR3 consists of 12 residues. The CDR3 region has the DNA TGTGCCACCAGCATTTTGAACACTGAAGCTTTCTTT. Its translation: CATSILNTEAFF.

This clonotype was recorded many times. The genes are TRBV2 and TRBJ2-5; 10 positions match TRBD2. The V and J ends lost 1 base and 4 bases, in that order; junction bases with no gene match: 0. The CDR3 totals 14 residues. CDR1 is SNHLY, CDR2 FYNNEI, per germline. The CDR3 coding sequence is TGTGCCAGCAGTGAAGGACTAGCGGGAGAGACCCAGTACTTC. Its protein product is CASSEGLAGETQYF.

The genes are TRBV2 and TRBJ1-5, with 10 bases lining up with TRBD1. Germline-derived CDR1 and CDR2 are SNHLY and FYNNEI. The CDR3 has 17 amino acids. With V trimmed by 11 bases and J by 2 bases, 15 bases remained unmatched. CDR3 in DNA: TGTGCCGGTAGTGAGCTGCGCGGGACAGGGGGCAATCAGCCCCAGCATTTT. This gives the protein CAGSELRGTGGNQPQHF.

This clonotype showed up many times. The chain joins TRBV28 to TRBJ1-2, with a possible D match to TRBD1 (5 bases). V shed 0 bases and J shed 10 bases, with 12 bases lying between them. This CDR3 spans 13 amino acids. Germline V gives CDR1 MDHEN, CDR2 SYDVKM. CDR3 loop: CASSLWRGDAYTF. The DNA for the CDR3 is TGTGCCAGCAGTTTATGGAGGGGAGATGCCTACACCTTC.

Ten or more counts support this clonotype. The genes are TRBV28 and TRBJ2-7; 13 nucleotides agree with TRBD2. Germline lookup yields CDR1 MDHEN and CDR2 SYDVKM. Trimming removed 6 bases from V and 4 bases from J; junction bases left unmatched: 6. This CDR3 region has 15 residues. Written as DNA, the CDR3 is TGTGCCAGCAGCACTAGGACTAGCGGGAGATACGAGCAGTACTTC. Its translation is CASSTRTSGRYEQYF. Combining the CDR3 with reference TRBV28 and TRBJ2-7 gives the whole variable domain DVKVTQSSRYLVKRTGEKVFLECVQDMDHENMFWYRQDPGLGLRLIYFSYDVKMKEKGDIPEGYSVSREKKERFSLILESASTNQTSMYLCASSTRTSGRYEQYFGPGTRLTVT.

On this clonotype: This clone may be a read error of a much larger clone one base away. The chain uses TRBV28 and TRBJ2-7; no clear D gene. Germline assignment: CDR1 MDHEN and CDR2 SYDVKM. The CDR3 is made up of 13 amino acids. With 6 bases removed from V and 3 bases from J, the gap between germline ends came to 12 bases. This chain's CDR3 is CASSFANGYEQYF. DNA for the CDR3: TGTGCCAGCAGCTTCGCTAACGGCTACGAGCAGTACTTC.

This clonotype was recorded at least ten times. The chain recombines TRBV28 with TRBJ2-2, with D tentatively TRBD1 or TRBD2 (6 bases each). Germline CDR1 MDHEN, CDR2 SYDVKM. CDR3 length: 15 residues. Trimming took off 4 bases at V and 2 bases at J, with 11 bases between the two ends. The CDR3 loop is CASSSGGENTGELFF. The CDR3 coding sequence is TGTGCCAGCAGTTCCGGGGGCGAAAACACCGGGGAGCTGTTTTTT.

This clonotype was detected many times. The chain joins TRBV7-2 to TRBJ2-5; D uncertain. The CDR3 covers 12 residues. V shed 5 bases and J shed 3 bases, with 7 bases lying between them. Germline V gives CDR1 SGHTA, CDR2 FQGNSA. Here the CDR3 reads CASSPFEETQYF. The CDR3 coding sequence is TGTGCCAGCAGCCCCTTCGAAGAGACCCAGTACTTC.

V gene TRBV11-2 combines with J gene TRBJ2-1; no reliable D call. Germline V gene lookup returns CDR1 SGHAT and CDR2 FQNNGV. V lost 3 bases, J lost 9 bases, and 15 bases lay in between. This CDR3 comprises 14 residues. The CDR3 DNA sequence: TGTGCCAGCAGCTTGTCGGAATGGTCCGGTGAGCAGTTCTTC. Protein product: CASSLSEWSGEQFF.

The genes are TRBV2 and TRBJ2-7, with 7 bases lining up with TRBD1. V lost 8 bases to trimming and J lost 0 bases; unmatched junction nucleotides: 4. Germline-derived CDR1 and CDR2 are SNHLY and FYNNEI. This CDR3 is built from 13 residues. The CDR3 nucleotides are TGTGCCAGCGGGACAGCGAGCTCCTACGAGCAGTACTTC. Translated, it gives CASGTASSYEQYF.

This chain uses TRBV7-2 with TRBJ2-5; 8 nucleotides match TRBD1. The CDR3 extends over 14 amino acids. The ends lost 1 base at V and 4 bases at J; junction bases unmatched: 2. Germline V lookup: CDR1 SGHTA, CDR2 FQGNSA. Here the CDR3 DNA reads TGTGCCAGCAGCTTAGGCAGGGGGCGAGAGACCCAGTACTTC. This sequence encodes CASSLGRGRETQYF.

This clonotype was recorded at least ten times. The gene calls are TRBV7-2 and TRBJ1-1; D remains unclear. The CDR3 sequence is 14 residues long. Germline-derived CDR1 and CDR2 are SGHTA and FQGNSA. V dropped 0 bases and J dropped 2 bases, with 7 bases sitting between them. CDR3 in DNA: TGTGCCAGCAGCTTAGCCCCCCTTAACACTGAAGCTTTCTTT. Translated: CASSLAPLNTEAFF.